The present entry profiles one T cell receptor (beta chain) with its context. Its matching antigen is unknown. The data were obtained in a study of T-cell memory formation after mild COVID-19. Whole-study results and caveats: Contracting CD4+ clones were located mainly in CM and EM, and CD8+ clones in EMRA.

From the 5' RACE reads, TCRdb called clonotypes with MiXCR, one entry per CDR3 protein. The sample gives 550,000 to 600,000 distinct CDR3 sequences, roughly a sixth of which show up once; 8.1% is in the top ten. The clonotype was recovered from an adult woman who had mild COVID-19 (a few samples of this study predate the infection). Cell type and time point are not known. What was sequenced was PBMCs or a T cell subset sorted from them (not recorded which).

CDR3 sequence: CASSLEWGQPQHF. The CDR3 nucleotides read TGTGCCAGCAGCTTGGAGTGGGGGCAGCCCCAGCATTTT. The gene calls are TRBV5-5 and TRBJ1-5; D might be TRBD1 (5 bases). The V gene lost 0 bases and the J gene lost 7 bases, with 8 bases spanning the gap. Germline V gene lookup returns CDR1 SGHKS and CDR2 YYEKEE (reference sequence). The CDR3 sequence is 13 residues long.